The 3 T cell receptor beta chains below come from one sample, sequenced in a study of prognosis after radiotherapy for stage I lung cancer. Two-round multiplex PCR amplified TCR beta CDR3 from genomic DNA. First-round PCR amplification was performed with primers specific to each TRBV and TRBJ gene. TCRdb ran MiXCR on the multiplex PCR reads and lists one entry per CDR3 protein. Of approximately 10,000 distinct CDR3 sequences detected, roughly 32% appear once; the ten largest clones hold under 70%. Sequencing was performed on PBMCs, taken before or after stereotactic body radiation therapy (not recorded which). These receptor sequences come from a donor aged 50 or older with non-small cell lung cancer.

The chain has TRBV28 and TRBJ2-7; TRBD2 agrees at 10 bases. The CDR3 runs to 15 residues. The trim removed 4 bases at V and 0 bases at J, leaving 3 bases unmatched. CDR1 and CDR2 (germline): MDHEN, SYDVKM. CDR3 protein: CASSSASGGSYEQYF. CDR3 in DNA: TGTGCCAGCAGTTCAGCTAGCGGGGGCTCCTACGAGCAGTACTTC.

In this sample, this clonotype turned up many times. The V call is TRBV30, the J call TRBJ2-7; D is undetermined. Germline V gives CDR1 GTSNPN, CDR2 SVGIG (reference sequence). The CDR3 runs to 13 residues. The ends were cut back, 1 base at V and 4 bases at J, with 11 bases in the middle. This CDR3 is CAWSEKIVYEQYF. DNA for the CDR3: TGTGCCTGGAGTGAGAAGATTGTTTACGAGCAGTACTTC. The full variable domain, its missing parts supplied by reference TRBV30 and TRBJ2-7, is SQTIHQWPATLVQPVGSPLSLECTVEGTSNPNLYWYRQAAGRGLQLLFYSVGIGQISSEVPQNLSASRPQDRQFILSSKKLLLSDSGFYLCAWSEKIVYEQYFGPGTRLTVT.

This clonotype was seen many times. The V and J genes are TRBV7-2 and TRBJ2-7; 13 nucleotides match TRBD2. This CDR3 is 14 amino acids long. The ends lost 5 bases at V and 5 bases at J; junction bases unmatched: 3. Germline CDR1 reads SGHTA; CDR2 reads FQGNSA. The DNA for the CDR3 is TGTGCCAGCAGCGAGGGGACTAGCGGGAACGAGCAGTACTTC. Translating it yields CASSEGTSGNEQYF. The whole variable domain, filled in from reference TRBV7-2 and TRBJ2-7, reads GAGVSQSPSNKVTEKGKDVELRCDPISGHTALYWYRQSLGQGLEFLIYFQGNSAPDKSGLPSDRFSAERTGGSVSTLTIQRTQQEDSAVYLCASSEGTSGNEQYFGPGTRLTVT.